The 31 T cell receptor beta chains presented below share a single source sample, sequenced in a study of T-cell memory formation after mild COVID-19. Via MiXCR, TCRdb re-called the 5' RACE reads, giving one row per CDR3 protein. The table includes some 40,000 distinct CDR3 sequences, 7.3% detected once. Input material: PBMCs or a T cell subset sorted from them (not recorded which). The receptors come from a young man who had mild COVID-19 (a few samples of this study predate the infection). Cell type and time point are not known.

This clonotype was recorded many times. V and J are TRBV14 and TRBJ1-2, with a tentative D call TRBD1 (5 bases). There are 13 residues in the CDR3. Germline loops: CDR1 SGHDN, CDR2 FVKESK. The V and J ends lost 1 base and 2 bases respectively, with 5 bases between them. This CDR3 reads CASSQGGNYGYTF. The DNA for the CDR3 is TGTGCCAGCAGCCAAGGGGGCAACTATGGCTACACCTTC.

The CDR3 loop is CASSLTGAQPQHF. As DNA, the CDR3 is TGTGCCAGCAGTTTAACCGGCGCTCAGCCCCAGCATTTT. The genes are TRBV28 and TRBJ1-5, with no clear D. This CDR3 spans 13 amino acids. Germline values: CDR1 MDHEN, CDR2 SYDVKM. Trimming removed 2 bases at V and 6 bases at J, with 8 bases between.

This chain connects TRBV12-3 or TRBV12-4 to TRBJ2-6; tentative D call: TRBD1 (6 bases). The V end lost 5 bases, the J end lost 0 bases, and 11 bases lay between the germline ends. The CDR3 runs 16 residues. This chain's CDR3 is CASSTGQISGANVLTF. The DNA of the CDR3 is TGTGCCAGCAGTACCGGACAGATCTCTGGGGCCAACGTCCTGACTTTC.

This clonotype was found many times. The genes are TRBV12-3 or TRBV12-4 and TRBJ2-1; possible D gene TRBD1, 6 bases. The CDR3 is 15 residues long. Trimming left V 6 bases short and J 4 bases short, with 16 bases between. This CDR3 reads CASRWGRGRYNEQFF. The CDR3 region has the DNA TGTGCCAGCAGGTGGGGGCGCGGCCGATACAATGAGCAGTTCTTC.

This clonotype was recorded a few times. The rearrangement joins TRBV5-1 to TRBJ2-1, with 8 bases fitting TRBD2. The length of the CDR3 is 15 residues. The V gene end was trimmed by 3 bases and the J gene end by 5 bases; junction bases not matched to a gene: 7. Germline V CDR1 and CDR2: SGHRS, YFSETQ. The CDR3 is CASSWDGLANNEQFF. CDR3 sequence (DNA): TGCGCCAGCAGCTGGGATGGACTAGCAAACAATGAGCAGTTCTTC.

This clonotype was recorded many times. The chain uses TRBV7-3 and TRBJ2-3; D is perhaps TRBD1 (6 bases). Germline loops: CDR1 SGHTA, CDR2 FQGTGA. V lost 6 bases and J 6 bases, leaving 13 bases between the germline ends. The CDR3 consists of 13 residues. This CDR3 is CASSKGQGDTQYF. Here the CDR3 DNA reads TGTGCCAGCAGTAAGGGGCAGGGGGATACGCAGTATTTT. The whole variable domain, remainder taken from reference TRBV7-3 and TRBJ2-3, is GAGVSQTPSNKVTEKGKYVELRCDPISGHTALYWYRQSLGQGPEFLIYFQGTGAADDSGLPNDRFFAVRPEGSVSTLKIQRTERGDSAVYLCASSKGQGDTQYFGPGTRLTVL.

This rearrangement joins TRBV15 to TRBJ2-3; 7 bases are shared with TRBD2. The junction had 8 bases not matched to a gene; V was cut back by 3 bases and J by 5 bases. The CDR3 totals 15 residues. Germline V CDR1 and CDR2: LNHNV, YYDKDF (reference sequence). The CDR3 here is CATSRGGGAIDTQYF. CDR3 sequence (DNA): TGTGCCACCAGCAGGGGGGGGGGAGCAATAGATACGCAGTATTTT.

This clonotype has a handful of counts. The chain has TRBV18 and TRBJ1-5; D not certain. CDR3 length: 13 amino acids. CDR1 is KGHSH, CDR2 LQKENI, per germline. V was shortened by 6 bases and J by 3 bases, with 9 bases between the two germline ends. CDR3 in amino acids: CASSPDDNQPQHF. In DNA, the CDR3 is TGTGCCAGCTCCCCGGATGACAATCAGCCCCAGCATTTT.

V gene TRBV25-1 combines with J gene TRBJ2-5; either TRBD1 or TRBD2 may fit D (6 bases each). This CDR3 spans 14 amino acids. V lost 4 bases, J lost 5 bases, and 14 bases lay in between. CDR1 and CDR2 from the germline V gene are MGHDK and SYGVNS. CDR3 nucleotides: TGTGCCAGCAGTGGCCGAGGGGGGAGGGAGACCCAGTACTTC. The encoded protein is CASSGRGGRETQYF.

In this sample, this clonotype turned up many times. The chain couples TRBV4-3 to TRBJ2-3, with D possibly matching TRBD2 (6 bases). The CDR3 is made up of 15 amino acids. The germline V gene encodes CDR1 LGHNA and CDR2 YSLEER. V gave up 0 bases and J gave up 3 bases, with 10 bases separating them. The CDR3 DNA reads as TGCGCCAGCAGCCAAGATCCTAGCGCGACAGATACGCAGTATTTT. Its protein is CASSQDPSATDTQYF.

This clonotype was observed a few times. The gene calls are TRBV7-2 and TRBJ1-6; TRBD1 aligns across 9 bases. The CDR3 consists of 15 residues. J lost 13 bases, V lost 6 bases, and 13 bases had no gene match. Germline values: CDR1 SGHTA, CDR2 FQGNSA. This CDR3 is CASSDRGQTGGPLHF. In nucleotides, the CDR3 is TGTGCCAGCAGTGATAGAGGGCAGACAGGGGGGCCCCTCCACTTT.

This chain connects TRBV5-6 to TRBJ2-7, with a weak D call TRBD1 (6 bases). The CDR3 is 15 residues long. The V gene lost 5 bases and the J gene lost 0 bases, with 15 bases spanning the gap. Germline-derived CDR1 and CDR2 are SGHDT and YYEEEE. CDR3 bases: TGTGCCAGCAGTACGACGGACAGAAGCTCCTACGAGCAGTACTTC. This codes for CASSTTDRSSYEQYF.

A few counts support this clonotype. The J gene is TRBJ2-2, the V gene TRBV5-4, with D maybe TRBD1 (7 bases). The CDR3 is 15 residues long. Trimming took off 4 bases at V and 6 bases at J, with 16 bases between the two ends. CDR1 and CDR2 (germline): SGHNT, YYREEE (reference sequence). The CDR3 spells CASSRRDSVAGELFF. The CDR3 DNA reads as TGTGCCAGCAGCCGGAGGGACAGTGTGGCCGGGGAGCTGTTTTTT.

The V gene is TRBV7-3, the J gene TRBJ1-1, with 8 positions matching TRBD1. This CDR3 spans 13 amino acids. The germline V gene encodes CDR1 SGHTA and CDR2 FQGTGA. J was trimmed by 6 bases and V by 5 bases; bases with no gene match: 5. CDR3 residues: CASSPADRAEAFF. In nucleotides, the CDR3 is TGTGCCAGCAGCCCGGCGGACAGGGCTGAAGCTTTCTTT.

This clonotype was detected ten times or more. The genes are TRBV5-1 and TRBJ2-5; 9 bases fit TRBD1. Germline values: CDR1 SGHRS, CDR2 YFSETQ. CDR3 length: 15 amino acids. With V trimmed by 0 bases and J by 5 bases, 5 bases remained unmatched. CDR3 region: CASSLVTGGAETQYF. DNA for the CDR3: TGCGCCAGCAGCTTGGTGACAGGGGGTGCGGAGACCCAGTACTTC.

The chain recombines TRBV7-3 with TRBJ2-1; D not resolved. Trimming removed 0 bases from V and 9 bases from J, with 12 bases in between. Germline V CDR1 and CDR2: SGHTA, FQGTGA. This CDR3 is 14 amino acids long. CDR3 bases: TGTGCCAGCAGCTTAACGAGGTGGAGTGGTGAGCAGTTCTTC. The encoded protein is CASSLTRWSGEQFF.

There are a few counts of this clonotype. The chain links TRBV4-1 to TRBJ1-4; D not certain. This CDR3 is 17 amino acids long. Trimming left V 0 bases short and J 6 bases short, with 17 bases between. Germline values: CDR1 MGHRA, CDR2 YSYEKL. DNA of the CDR3: TGCGCCAGCAGCCAAGACGGTGGATCCCAACCGGATGAAAAACTGTTTTTT. Translation gives CASSQDGGSQPDEKLFF.

This clonotype appeared a few times. The rearrangement joins TRBV20-1 to TRBJ2-4, with 7 bases matching TRBD2. V was pared by 5 bases and J by 3 bases, with 4 bases of the junction left unmatched. The CDR3 runs 13 residues. CDR1 is DFQATT and CDR2 is SNEGSKA in the germline V gene (reference sequence). CDR3 sequence reads: CSARGVGKNIQYF. The CDR3 DNA reads TGCAGTGCTCGGGGGGTTGGCAAAAACATTCAGTACTTC.

The DNA for the CDR3 is TGCGCCAGCAGCCAGACAGGGGAATTTTATGGCTACACCTTC. Translating it yields CASSQTGEFYGYTF. The V call is TRBV5-1, the J call TRBJ1-2; 8 nucleotides line up with TRBD1. The CDR3 has 14 amino acids. The germline gives CDR1 SGHRS, CDR2 YFSETQ. Trimming took 4 bases from V and 5 from J; bases not matched to a gene: 7. Full variable domain (outside the CDR3, taken from reference TRBV5-1 and TRBJ1-2): KAGVTQTPRYLIKTRGQQVTLSCSPISGHRSVSWYQQTPGQGLQFLFEYFSETQRNKGNFPGRFSGRQFSNSRSEMNVSTLELGDSALYLCASSQTGEFYGYTFGSGTRLTVV.

The V and J genes are TRBV5-1 and TRBJ2-3; D may be TRBD2 (6 bases). Trimming removed 4 bases at V and 0 bases at J, with 12 bases between. The V gene's germline CDR1 is SGHRS and CDR2 YFSETQ. The length of the CDR3 is 15 residues. CDR3 bases: TGCGCCAGCAGCCCCGGGACTCTAAGCACAGATACGCAGTATTTT. Amino acids: CASSPGTLSTDTQYF.

In its sample, this clonotype was seen a few times. This chain connects TRBV7-6 to TRBJ1-6; no firm D call. V was shortened by 5 bases and J by 10 bases, with 15 bases between the two germline ends. The CDR3 length is 14 residues. The germline V gene has CDR1 SGHVS and CDR2 FNYEAQ. The CDR3 loop is CASSPRAGGSPLHF. The DNA for the CDR3 is TGTGCCAGCAGCCCTCGGGCGGGTGGCTCACCCCTCCACTTT. Based on the CDR3 plus reference TRBV7-6 and TRBJ1-6, the full variable domain is GAGVSQSPRYKVTKRGQDVALRCDPISGHVSLYWYRQALGQGPEFLTYFNYEAQQDKSGLPNDRFSAERPEGSISTLTIQRTEQRDSAMYRCASSPRAGGSPLHFGNGTRLTVT.

This clonotype was seen ten or more times. The V and J genes are TRBV7-2 and TRBJ2-7; perhaps TRBD2 as D (6 bases). The ends were cut back, 8 bases at V and 2 bases at J, with 16 bases in the middle. Germline CDR1 and CDR2: SGHTA and FQGNSA. CDR3 length: 14 amino acids. This CDR3 reads CASQLGGTAYEQYV. CDR3 sequence (DNA): TGTGCCAGCCAACTCGGCGGGACGGCCTACGAGCAGTACGTC.

The chain employs TRBV4-2 and TRBJ1-2, with D maybe TRBD1 (6 bases). Germline-derived CDR1 and CDR2 are LGHNA and YNFKEQ. Trimming removed 0 bases at V and 4 bases at J, with 9 bases between. This CDR3 has 14 amino acids. CDR3 coding DNA: TGTGCCAGCAGCCAAGAGGGGGGCGGCTATGGCTACACCTTC. Translating gives CASSQEGGGYGYTF.

V usage is TRBV12-3 or TRBV12-4 and J usage is TRBJ1-3; D is uncertain. The CDR3 sequence is 14 residues long. V gave up 2 bases and J gave up 0 bases, with 5 bases separating them. The CDR3 coding sequence is TGTGCCAGCAGTTTATGGAGCTCTGGAAACACCATATATTTT. Its protein product is CASSLWSSGNTIYF.

This clonotype was seen a few times. The J gene is TRBJ2-1, the V gene TRBV7-9; no definite D call. CDR3 length: 14 residues. Trimming stripped 4 bases from V and 15 bases from J, with 22 bases between. The germline gives CDR1 SEHNR, CDR2 FQNEAQ (reference sequence). The CDR3 here is CASSSPPIAGAPFF. The CDR3 DNA is TGTGCCAGCAGCTCACCACCGATCGCTGGAGCTCCGTTCTTC.

This clonotype has ten or more counts. CDR3 DNA sequence: TGTGCCAGCAGCCCAAGAGGGACTAACCCTGGAGATACGCAGTATTTT. It specifies CASSPRGTNPGDTQYF. The V call is TRBV9, the J call TRBJ2-3, with 7 bases identical to TRBD2. V lost 4 bases, J lost 5 bases, and 13 bases stayed unmatched. Germline-derived CDR1 and CDR2 are SGDLS and YYNGEE. The length of the CDR3 is 16 residues.

This clonotype was seen at least ten times. The chain recombines TRBV7-2 with TRBJ2-3, with a possible D match to TRBD1 (6 bases). V was trimmed by 4 bases and J by 4 bases, leaving 9 bases between them. The CDR3 spans 13 residues. Germline CDR1 and CDR2: SGHTA and FQGNSA. In DNA form, the CDR3 reads TGTGCCAGCAGCTCAGCAGGGGCAGATACGCAGTATTTT. This gives the protein CASSSAGADTQYF.

This chain uses TRBV20-1 with TRBJ1-1; D unresolved. CDR1 DFQATT and CDR2 SNEGSKA come from the germline V gene (reference sequence). This CDR3 spans 11 amino acids. DNA of the CDR3: TGCAGCGCCTATCGGGGCACTGAAGCTTTCTTT. Translated: CSAYRGTEAFF.

This rearrangement joins TRBV20-1 to TRBJ2-7; 7 bases match TRBD1. The CDR3 length is 13 residues. CDR1 and CDR2 from the germline V gene are DFQATT and SNEGSKA (reference sequence). Trimming at V came to 3 bases and at J to 3 bases, leaving 5 bases not matched to a gene. The CDR3 loop is CSARTGIRYEQYF. CDR3 nucleotides: TGCAGTGCTAGGACAGGGATCCGCTACGAGCAGTACTTC.

The chain joins TRBV19 to TRBJ1-1; D is unresolved. CDR3 size: 13 residues. Per the germline V gene, CDR1 is LNHDA and CDR2 is SQIVND (reference sequence). V dropped 3 bases and J dropped 4 bases, with 9 bases sitting between them. CDR3 protein: CASSIASLTEAFF. Here the CDR3 DNA reads TGTGCCAGTAGTATTGCGTCCCTCACTGAAGCTTTCTTT.

This clonotype has a count of ten or more. The chain couples TRBV6-1 to TRBJ1-6; D gene ambiguous. The CDR3 runs to 13 residues. Germline V lookup: CDR1 MNHNS, CDR2 SASEGT. V shed 2 bases and J shed 9 bases, with 8 bases lying between them. The CDR3 bases are TGTGCCAGCAGTGAAACGGGTGGTTCACCCCTCCACTTT. Amino acids: CASSETGGSPLHF.